Below are 22 T cell receptor beta chains sequenced from a single sample in a study of blood T cell repertoires in COVID-19. Repertoires were generated with immunoSEQ multiplex PCR, while TCRdb's copy carries only in-frame clones and drops some. The sample lists some 270,000 clones, roughly 89% occurring once. The specimen was peripheral blood. These TCRs come from a man aged 30 to 39 with acute or convalescent COVID-19.

V and J are TRBV5-8 and TRBJ1-5; no clear D. The germline gives CDR1 SGHTS, CDR2 YDEGEE. The V gene lost 0 bases and the J gene lost 6 bases, with 7 bases spanning the gap. The CDR3 runs to 13 residues. The CDR3 DNA reads TGTGCCAGCAGCTTGGCCTCCGGTCAGCCCCAGCATTTT. This encodes CASSLASGQPQHF.

The chain has TRBV10-2 and TRBJ2-1, with TRBD2 matching over 13 bases. With 11 bases clipped from V and 5 bases from J, the junction kept 9 bases outside the gene matches. Germline assignment: CDR1 WSHSY and CDR2 SAAADI. This CDR3 is 15 amino acids long. The DNA for the CDR3 is TGCGCCCGAAGACTAGCGGGAGGTTCAGACAATGAGCAGTTCTTC. This gives the protein CARRLAGGSDNEQFF.

The rearrangement joins TRBV27 to TRBJ2-3; D is perhaps TRBD1 (6 bases). Trimming removed 8 bases at V and 3 bases at J, with 18 bases between. Germline CDR1 is MNHEY and CDR2 is SMNVEV (reference sequence). CDR3 length equals 15 residues. In DNA form, the CDR3 reads TGTGCCAGCCTCAGAGGGCAGGGGCGGACAGATACGCAGTATTTT. Its protein product is CASLRGQGRTDTQYF.

V gene TRBV5-4 combines with J gene TRBJ2-5, with 13 bases that match TRBD2. This CDR3 has 16 residues. Trimming at V came to 4 bases and at J to 5 bases, leaving 8 bases not matched to a gene. From germline, CDR1 is SGHNT and CDR2 YYREEE (reference sequence). CDR3 sequence reads: CASSPGLAGALETQYF. The CDR3 coding sequence is TGTGCCAGCAGCCCCGGACTAGCGGGAGCATTGGAGACCCAGTACTTC.

The rearrangement joins TRBV6-5 to TRBJ2-3, with a possible D match to TRBD1 (6 bases). V lost 6 bases to trimming and J lost 2 bases, with 15 bases between them. This CDR3 contains 15 residues. Germline CDR1 MNHEY, CDR2 SVGAGI. CDR3 DNA: TGTGCCAGCAGCTGGGAAGACAGGCCCACAGATACGCAGTATTTT. It is translated as CASSWEDRPTDTQYF.

The chain links TRBV19 to TRBJ1-2; D may be TRBD1 (6 bases). The CDR3 runs to 16 residues. Trimming stripped 1 base from V and 3 bases from J, with 15 bases between. Germline V gene data show CDR1 as LNHDA and CDR2 as SQIVND (reference sequence). The CDR3 loop is CASSIVEAGADYGYTF. The CDR3 DNA reads as TGTGCCAGTAGTATAGTAGAGGCAGGGGCGGACTATGGCTACACCTTC.

The chain uses TRBV3-1 (or the pseudogene TRBV3-2) and TRBJ1-4; 7 bases line up with TRBD1. V was clipped by 4 bases and J by 1 base; unmatched bases: 3. This CDR3 is built from 15 residues. Germline V gene lookup returns CDR1 LGHDT and CDR2 YNNKEL (reference sequence). The CDR3 spells CASSLGTVTNEKLFF. CDR3 in DNA: TGTGCCAGCAGCCTCGGGACAGTAACTAATGAAAAACTGTTTTTT.

This chain joins TRBV18 and TRBJ1-5, with 7 bases matching TRBD1. The CDR3 spans 13 residues. The germline gives CDR1 KGHSH, CDR2 LQKENI. J lost 4 bases, V lost 8 bases, and 5 bases had no gene match. This CDR3 is CASATGENQPQHF. The CDR3 bases are TGTGCCAGCGCTACAGGGGAAAATCAGCCCCAGCATTTT. Drawing the rest from reference TRBV18 and TRBJ1-5, the complete variable domain is NAGVMQNPRHLVRRRGQEARLRCSPMKGHSHVYWYRQLPEEGLKFMVYLQKENIIDESGMPKERFSAEFPKEGPSILRIQQVVRGDSAAYFCASATGENQPQHFGDGTRLSIL.

This chain links TRBV25-1 with TRBJ1-1; 10 nucleotides agree with TRBD1. Trimming removed 2 bases from V and 7 bases from J; junction bases left unmatched: 4. Germline CDR1 reads MGHDK; CDR2 reads SYGVNS. This CDR3 is built from 14 residues. CDR3 protein: CASSENRDRGEAFF. CDR3 nucleotides: TGTGCCAGCAGTGAAAACCGGGACAGGGGTGAAGCTTTCTTT. The variable domain in full, with the rest retrieved from reference TRBV25-1 and TRBJ1-1, is EADIYQTPRYLVIGTGKKITLECSQTMGHDKMYWYQQDPGMELHLIHYSYGVNSTEKGDLSSESTVSRIRTEHFPLTLESARPSHTSQYLCASSENRDRGEAFFGQGTRLTVV.

The chain joins TRBV28 to TRBJ2-7; the D gene is possibly TRBD2 (5 bases). There are 14 residues in the CDR3. Trimming stripped 2 bases from V and 2 bases from J, with 10 bases between. Germline values: CDR1 MDHEN, CDR2 SYDVKM. The DNA for the CDR3 is TGTGCCAGCAGTTTAATAGCGTTCACCTACGAGCAGTACTTC. Amino acids: CASSLIAFTYEQYF.

CDR3 nucleotides: TGTGCCAGCAGTTTCGGGAGGGGCTCCTACGAGCAGTACTTC. Protein product: CASSFGRGSYEQYF. The V gene is TRBV7-2, the J gene TRBJ2-7, with 8 bases matching TRBD2. Germline V lookup: CDR1 SGHTA, CDR2 FQGNSA. The junction had 4 bases not matched to a gene; V was cut back by 6 bases and J by 0 bases. The CDR3 extends over 14 amino acids.

The chain is built from TRBV18 and TRBJ1-5, with D perhaps TRBD1 (6 bases). The germline V gene has CDR1 KGHSH and CDR2 LQKENI. The CDR3 totals 15 residues. Trimming pared 3 bases from V and 6 bases from J, leaving 15 bases between. CDR3 amino acids: CASSPTGQTLQPQHF. DNA of the CDR3: TGTGCCAGCTCACCCACGGGACAAACTCTTCAGCCCCAGCATTTT.

This clone showed up just a few times. V is TRBV28 and J is TRBJ1-1; D is possibly TRBD1 (6 bases). V lost 3 bases, J lost 5 bases, and 13 bases lay in between. The CDR3 loop spans 14 amino acids. The V gene's germline CDR1 is MDHEN and CDR2 SYDVKM. Here the CDR3 DNA reads TGTGCCAGCAGTTTCAGGGGTGCTCGAACTGAAGCTTTCTTT. It translates to CASSFRGARTEAFF.

This clone was observed a single time. The chain combines TRBV11-3 with TRBJ2-2; D gene uncertain. V shed 3 bases and J shed 2 bases, with 4 bases lying between them. Germline CDR1 and CDR2: SGHNT and YENEEA. This CDR3 region has 13 residues. CDR3 in amino acids: CASSFTNTGELFF. The CDR3 nucleotides are TGTGCCAGCAGCTTCACAAACACCGGGGAGCTGTTTTTT.

This rearrangement joins TRBV5-1 to TRBJ2-1, with TRBD2 matching over 8 bases. The junction had 10 bases not matched to a gene; V was cut back by 2 bases and J by 9 bases. The CDR3 is 15 residues long. Germline lookup yields CDR1 SGHRS and CDR2 YFSETQ. CDR3 DNA: TGCGCCAGCAGCTTCGGACTAGCCCGCCGTGGTGAGCAGTTCTTC. Its translation is CASSFGLARRGEQFF.

This clone occurred once. This chain uses TRBV4-1 with TRBJ2-3; 8 nucleotides agree with TRBD2. CDR1 and CDR2 (germline): MGHRA, YSYEKL. CDR3 size: 17 residues. Trimming at V came to 0 bases and at J to 2 bases, leaving 7 bases not matched to a gene. The CDR3 region has the DNA TGCGCCAGCAGCCAAGACTTAACTAGCGGAGTCACAGATACGCAGTATTTT. Encoded protein: CASSQDLTSGVTDTQYF.

This clone was counted between two and nine times. V is TRBV7-3 and J is TRBJ2-5; the match to TRBD2 covers 7 bases. The V gene end was trimmed by 4 bases and the J gene end by 6 bases; junction bases not matched to a gene: 8. The CDR3 is made up of 14 amino acids. CDR1 and CDR2 from the germline V gene are SGHTA and FQGTGA. The CDR3 nucleotides are TGTGCCAGCAGCTGGGGCGGGGGTGAAAAGACCCAGTACTTC. Translated, it gives CASSWGGGEKTQYF.

The V call is TRBV28, the J call TRBJ1-4, with D perhaps matching TRBD1 (6 bases). V was trimmed by 8 bases and J by 8 bases, leaving 24 bases between them. This CDR3 has 16 residues. CDR1 and CDR2 from the germline V gene are MDHEN and SYDVKM. The chain's CDR3 is CASLGTRHFSYEKLFF. In DNA form, the CDR3 reads TGTGCCAGCCTCGGGACAAGGCATTTCTCCTACGAAAAACTGTTTTTT.

The rearrangement joins TRBV19 to TRBJ1-1; perhaps TRBD1 as D (6 bases). Germline assignment: CDR1 LNHDA and CDR2 SQIVND (reference sequence). V shed 2 bases and J shed 4 bases, with 11 bases lying between them. The CDR3 runs to 14 residues. The CDR3, as DNA: TGTGCCAGTAGTATATCGGGCAGGGGCACTGAAGCTTTCTTT. Translation: CASSISGRGTEAFF. Full variable domain (rest looked up from reference TRBV19 and TRBJ1-1): DGGITQSPKYLFRKEGQNVTLSCEQNLNHDAMYWYRQDPGQGLRLIYYSQIVNDFQKGDIAEGYSVSREKKESFPLTVTSAQKNPTAFYLCASSISGRGTEAFFGQGTRLTVV.

This chain links TRBV5-1 with TRBJ2-2; no clear D gene. CDR1 and CDR2 (germline): SGHRS, YFSETQ. The ends were cut back, 1 base at V and 4 bases at J, with 11 bases in the middle. This CDR3 is 15 amino acids long. The CDR3 sequence: CASSLIPLSTGELFF. CDR3 nucleotides: TGCGCCAGCAGCTTGATCCCCCTAAGCACCGGGGAGCTGTTTTTT.

Worth noting for this clone: The sample contains more than one DNA sequence encoding this CDR3. J is TRBJ2-7 and V is TRBV2; 9 bases map to TRBD1. This CDR3 spans 18 amino acids. Trimming cost V 9 bases and J 3 bases; bases outside gene matches: 21. Germline CDR1 SNHLY, CDR2 FYNNEI. The CDR3 loop reads CASNPLVPARQGVYEQYF. CDR3 sequence (DNA): TGTGCCAGTAATCCCCTGGTCCCGGCAAGACAGGGGGTCTACGAGCAGTACTTC.

The chain joins TRBV18 to TRBJ1-6; unclear D gene. Trimming took 1 base from V and 0 from J, leaving 7 bases between them. CDR1 KGHSH and CDR2 LQKENI come from the germline V gene. This CDR3 comprises 16 residues. The CDR3 DNA follows: TGTGCCAGCTCACCACTCGCAGACTCCTATAATTCACCCCTCCACTTT. Its protein product is CASSPLADSYNSPLHF. Together with reference TRBV18 and TRBJ1-6, the CDR3 gives the full variable domain: NAGVMQNPRHLVRRRGQEARLRCSPMKGHSHVYWYRQLPEEGLKFMVYLQKENIIDESGMPKERFSAEFPKEGPSILRIQQVVRGDSAAYFCASSPLADSYNSPLHFGNGTRLTVT.